This T cell receptor beta chain is from a study of shared clonotypes between healthy human individuals. V dropped 5 bases and J dropped 6 bases, with 15 bases sitting between them. The CDR3 is 14 amino acids. Germline V CDR1 and CDR2: MDHEN, SYDVKM. Naive CD8 populations comprised CD45RO-negative cells positively selected for CCR7, excluding terminally differentiated effector memory CD45RA+ cells. Healthy and HIV-negative, the adult donors had no recent acute infections or vaccinations. Study-wide results and caveats: Naive subsets tended to show greater estimated richness than memory subsets. Shared clonotypes: about 5.3% naive CD4, roughly 3.8% naive CD8, about 2.2% memory CD4, 0.4% to 0.5% memory CD8. Tissues were not sampled, only blood, and their repertoires likely differ.

Concerning this clone: What it binds is unknown.

The data were produced by immunoSEQ multiplex PCR, yet TCRdb's version contains in-frame clones alone and is incomplete. This repertoire shows around 600,000 clones, around 95% found once; its top ten account for about 0.11%. Input material: naive CD8+ T cells sorted from blood. This receptor was taken from a woman aged 25 to 39 in good health. The genes are TRBV28 and TRBJ2-3, with a weak D call TRBD1 (7 bases). The CDR3 here is CASSPRGTVDTQYF. The CDR3 DNA is TGTGCCAGCAGTCCCCGGGGGACAGTCGATACGCAGTATTTT. Full variable domain (rest looked up from reference TRBV28 and TRBJ2-3): DVKVTQSSRYLVKRTGEKVFLECVQDMDHENMFWYRQDPGLGLRLIYFSYDVKMKEKGDIPEGYSVSREKKERFSLILESASTNQTSMYLCASSPRGTVDTQYFGPGTRLTVL.